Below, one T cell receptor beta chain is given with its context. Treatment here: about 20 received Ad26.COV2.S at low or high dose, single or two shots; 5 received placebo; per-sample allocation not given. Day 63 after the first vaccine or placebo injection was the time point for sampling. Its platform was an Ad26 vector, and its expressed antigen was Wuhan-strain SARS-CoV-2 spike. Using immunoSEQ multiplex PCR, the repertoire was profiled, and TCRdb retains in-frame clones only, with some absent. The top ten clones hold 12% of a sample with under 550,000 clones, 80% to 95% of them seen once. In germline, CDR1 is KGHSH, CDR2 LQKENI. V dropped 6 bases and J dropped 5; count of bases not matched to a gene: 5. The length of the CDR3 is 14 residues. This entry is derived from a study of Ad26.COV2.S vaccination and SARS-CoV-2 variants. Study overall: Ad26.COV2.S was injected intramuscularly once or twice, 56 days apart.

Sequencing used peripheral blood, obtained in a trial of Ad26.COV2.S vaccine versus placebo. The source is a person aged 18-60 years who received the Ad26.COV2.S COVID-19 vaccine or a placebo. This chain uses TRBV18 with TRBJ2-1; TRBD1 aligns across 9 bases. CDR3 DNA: TGTGCCAGCTCCCGGGACAGGGTCAACAATGAGCAGTTCTTC. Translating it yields CASSRDRVNNEQFF.